The present T cell receptor beta chain was sequenced within a study of shared clonotypes between healthy human individuals. From CD4+ cells came CD45RA+ naive and CD45RA-negative memory subsets. Study findings and constraints: Having only a few donors restricted how much genetic and exposure-history diversity was captured. Lower generation probabilities were found for non-shared clonotypes than for those shared by all four donors. Among a few donors, roughly 5% of naive CD4 clonotypes were found in common.

CDR1 and CDR2 (germline): SEHNR, FQNEAQ (reference sequence). This CDR3 is built from 14 residues. With V trimmed by 5 bases and J by 1 base, 3 bases remained unmatched. Clones were sequenced by immunoSEQ multiplex PCR, and TCRdb holds only the in-frame ones, with some missing. Here the sample spans some 790,000 clones, 72% being singletons. To note about this clone: Its antigen remains unidentified.

Material for sequencing was memory CD4+ T cells sorted from blood. Sample subset: CD45RA-negative fraction. The sequence was obtained from a woman aged 25-40 years in good health. The V call is TRBV7-9, the J call TRBJ1-1; 8 bases fit TRBD1. CDR3 DNA sequence: TGTGCCAGCAGCGCCGGGACAGGGAACACTGAAGCTTTCTTT. It yields the protein CASSAGTGNTEAFF.